The next 25 T cell receptor beta chains were all read from a single sample in a study of shared clonotypes between healthy human individuals. Data came from immunoSEQ multiplex PCR; TCRdb stores just in-frame clones and leaves some out. In the table there are under 1,100,000 clones, about 80% of which are singletons. Input material: memory CD4+ T cells from PBMCs. Subset denoted: CD45RA-negative fraction. Receptor source: a man aged 18 to 30 in good health. Some clones in this sample may be carry-over from other donors' samples.

This clone was detected only a few times. The chain recombines TRBV7-9 with TRBJ2-7; 7 positions agree with TRBD1. CDR1 is SEHNR, CDR2 FQNEAQ, per germline (reference sequence). With 5 bases clipped from V and 12 bases from J, the junction kept 7 bases outside the gene matches. The CDR3 spans 11 residues. CDR3 sequence reads: CASSRQGIRYF. CDR3 nucleotide sequence: TGTGCCAGCAGCCGACAGGGTATCAGGTACTTC.

The V call is TRBV2, the J call TRBJ1-5; D not certain. The CDR3 is made up of 10 amino acids. Trimming took off 8 bases at V and 4 bases at J, with 3 bases between the two ends. Germline V CDR1 and CDR2: SNHLY, FYNNEI. In DNA, the CDR3 is TGTGCCAGCGGGAATCAGCCCCAGCATTTT. Its translation: CASGNQPQHF.

The rearrangement links TRBV25-1 to TRBJ2-7; TRBD2 might be the D (6 bases). This CDR3 spans 15 amino acids. V lost 3 bases to trimming and J lost 5 bases, with 17 bases between them. Germline CDR1 reads MGHDK; CDR2 reads SYGVNS. The CDR3 spells CASSDIRLASNEQYF. As DNA, the CDR3 is TGTGCCAGCAGTGATATCCGGCTAGCGTCTAACGAGCAGTACTTC.

This rearrangement joins TRBV2 to TRBJ2-3; TRBD1 matches 7 bases. The CDR3 is made up of 13 amino acids. Germline-derived CDR1 and CDR2 are SNHLY and FYNNEI. J was trimmed by 5 bases and V by 4 bases; bases with no gene match: 3. The CDR3 spells CASSAQGIDTQYF. CDR3 sequence (DNA): TGTGCCAGCAGTGCACAGGGGATAGATACGCAGTATTTT. Complete variable domain (other parts from reference TRBV2 and TRBJ2-3): EPEVTQTPSHQVTQMGQEVILRCVPISNHLYFYWYRQILGQKVEFLVSFYNNEISEKSEIFDDQFSVERPDGSNFTLKIRSTKLEDSAMYFCASSAQGIDTQYFGPGTRLTVL.

On this clone: Other DNA sequences in this specimen translate into the identical CDR3. The chain combines TRBV2 with TRBJ2-3, with 7 bases aligning to TRBD2. This CDR3 is 14 amino acids long. From germline, CDR1 is SNHLY and CDR2 FYNNEI. With V trimmed by 6 bases and J by 0 bases, 3 bases remained unmatched. The CDR3 DNA sequence: TGTGCCAGCAGGGCTAGCGGAAGCACAGATACGCAGTATTTT. Amino acid sequence: CASRASGSTDTQYF.

Only a few counts were recorded for this clone. The rearrangement joins TRBV19 to TRBJ1-2; no definite D call. CDR1 is LNHDA and CDR2 is SQIVND in the germline V gene (reference sequence). The CDR3 loop spans 13 amino acids. V gave up 3 bases and J gave up 5 bases, with 10 bases separating them. The CDR3: CASSMTRVYGYTF. In nucleotides, the CDR3 is TGTGCCAGTAGTATGACGCGGGTTTATGGCTACACCTTC.

This clone was seen only once. The chain employs TRBV5-4 and TRBJ1-2; perhaps TRBD1 as D (5 bases). Germline lookup yields CDR1 SGHNT and CDR2 YYREEE (reference sequence). This CDR3 comprises 17 residues. V lost 4 bases to trimming and J lost 5 bases, with 24 bases between them. CDR3 coding DNA: TGTGCCAGCAGCCTTAGGGTACTGGGGGTTAGTCAGTATGGCTACACCTTC. As protein: CASSLRVLGVSQYGYTF.

The J gene is TRBJ2-6, the V gene TRBV19; no firm D call. The CDR3 length is 16 residues. Germline lookup yields CDR1 LNHDA and CDR2 SQIVND (reference sequence). V lost 6 bases and J 0 bases, leaving 12 bases between the germline ends. The CDR3 loop reads CASSLSLNSGANVLTF. CDR3 bases: TGTGCCAGTAGCCTTTCACTCAACTCTGGGGCCAACGTCCTGACTTTC.

This clone was seen a single time. The CDR3 coding sequence is TGTGCCAGCAGCGTAGGACTAGCGGGAGGGTCCCCCGGGGAGCTGTTTTTT. Amino acid sequence: CASSVGLAGGSPGELFF. J is TRBJ2-2 and V is TRBV9; 14 bases align to TRBD2. There are 17 residues in the CDR3. The V gene's germline CDR1 is SGDLS and CDR2 YYNGEE. The trim removed 0 bases at V and 6 bases at J, leaving 4 bases unmatched. The variable domain in full, with the rest retrieved from reference TRBV9 and TRBJ2-2, is DSGVTQTPKHLITATGQRVTLRCSPRSGDLSVYWYQQSLDQGLQFLIQYYNGEERAKGNILERFSAQQFPDLHSELNLSSLELGDSALYFCASSVGLAGGSPGELFFGEGSRLTVL.

V gene TRBV28 combines with J gene TRBJ1-2; weak D call: TRBD1 (5 bases). Per the germline V gene, CDR1 is MDHEN and CDR2 is SYDVKM. This CDR3 has 14 amino acids. Trimming removed 4 bases at V and 8 bases at J, with 17 bases between. The CDR3 protein is CASSSGSPGWGYTF. The CDR3 DNA reads TGTGCCAGCAGTTCAGGGAGCCCTGGTTGGGGCTACACCTTC.

The chain carries TRBV28 and TRBJ1-5; no definite D call. CDR1 is MDHEN and CDR2 is SYDVKM in the germline V gene. V lost 3 bases, J lost 2 bases, and 11 bases lay in between. The CDR3 extends over 15 amino acids. In DNA form, the CDR3 reads TGTGCCAGCAGTTTTAAACAGATCCGCAATCAGCCCCAGCATTTT. It translates to CASSFKQIRNQPQHF. Filled out from reference TRBV28 and TRBJ1-5, the complete variable domain reads DVKVTQSSRYLVKRTGEKVFLECVQDMDHENMFWYRQDPGLGLRLIYFSYDVKMKEKGDIPEGYSVSREKKERFSLILESASTNQTSMYLCASSFKQIRNQPQHFGDGTRLSIL.

V and J are TRBV6-1 and TRBJ1-2, with D unresolved. Germline-derived CDR1 and CDR2 are MNHNS and SASEGT. V was clipped by 0 bases and J by 4 bases, with 12 bases between them. CDR3 length: 15 residues. DNA of the CDR3: TGTGCCAGCAGTGAAGCGCTTCACGTGCGCTATGGCTACACCTTC. Protein sequence: CASSEALHVRYGYTF.

V usage is TRBV6-1 and J usage is TRBJ1-2; D is perhaps TRBD1 (5 bases). The CDR3 contains 16 residues. The germline gives CDR1 MNHNS, CDR2 SASEGT. The V end was cut by 1 base, the J end by 7 bases, with 19 bases between. This CDR3 reads CASSEVKTARPLGYTF. The CDR3 DNA follows: TGTGCCAGCAGTGAAGTAAAGACAGCCCGACCTCTTGGCTACACCTTC.

This chain joins TRBV5-6 and TRBJ1-2; D is possibly TRBD1 (5 bases). The CDR3 spans 15 residues. Germline V gene data show CDR1 as SGHDT and CDR2 as YYEEEE. Trimming removed 4 bases from V and 1 base from J, with 14 bases in between. The DNA for the CDR3 is TGTGCCAGCAGCCCGACGGGACTCCTTAACTATGGCTACACCTTC. Residues: CASSPTGLLNYGYTF.

The chain recombines TRBV11-2 with TRBJ1-3; TRBD1 matches at 8 bases. The V segment lost 4 bases and the J segment 6 bases; nucleotides outside the gene matches: 8. The CDR3 length is 15 residues. Looked up from germline, CDR1 is SGHAT and CDR2 is FQNNGV. The CDR3 nucleotides read TGTGCCAGCAGCTGGACGACAGGGGCTGAAAACACCATATATTTT. Translated: CASSWTTGAENTIYF. Full variable domain (remainder filled in from reference TRBV11-2 and TRBJ1-3): EAGVAQSPRYKIIEKRQSVAFWCNPISGHATLYWYQQILGQGPKLLIQFQNNGVVDDSQLPKDRFSAERLKGVDSTLKIQPAKLEDSAVYLCASSWTTGAENTIYFGEGSWLTVV.

This chain joins TRBV20-1 and TRBJ1-1; D is ambiguous. The V gene lost 1 base and the J gene lost 6 bases, with 6 bases spanning the gap. Germline-derived CDR1 and CDR2 are DFQATT and SNEGSKA (reference sequence). CDR3 length equals 11 residues. The CDR3 DNA follows: TGCAGTGCTAGAGGTTATGCTGAAGCTTTCTTT. Translation gives CSARGYAEAFF.

This chain joins TRBV7-8 and TRBJ1-5; no firm D call. CDR1 is SGHVS, CDR2 FQNEAQ, per germline. Between the trimmed V and J ends, which lost 2 bases and 0 bases, there was a span of 14 bases. The CDR3 runs to 17 residues. The CDR3 nucleotides read TGTGCCAGCAGCTTAAGTTATAGAGTAGGTAGCAATCAGCCCCAGCATTTT. Protein product: CASSLSYRVGSNQPQHF.

The chain uses TRBV11-2 and TRBJ2-1; unclear D gene. Germline V gene sequence: CDR1 SGHAT, CDR2 FQNNGV. V shed 2 bases and J shed 6 bases, with 11 bases lying between them. The length of the CDR3 is 14 residues. The CDR3 region has the DNA TGTGCCAGCAGCTTAATCGTGGACCTCAATGAGCAGTTCTTC. As protein: CASSLIVDLNEQFF.

CDR3 nucleotides: TGCGCCAGCAGCTTGGGGGGACTAGCGGCCCACAATGAGCAGTTCTTC. Protein product: CASSLGGLAAHNEQFF. The rearrangement uses TRBV5-1 and TRBJ2-1; 11 bases are a match to TRBD2. The germline V gene has CDR1 SGHRS and CDR2 YFSETQ. This CDR3 contains 16 residues. V lost 0 bases to trimming and J lost 5 bases; unmatched junction nucleotides: 4.

This chain connects TRBV11-2 to TRBJ2-1, with D possibly TRBD2 on 6 matching bases. CDR1 and CDR2 from the germline V gene are SGHAT and FQNNGV. The CDR3 is 12 amino acids. Between the trimmed V and J ends, which lost 5 bases and 7 bases, there was a span of 9 bases. CDR3 bases: TGTGCCAGCAGCAAGGGACTGAATGAGCAGTTCTTC. This gives the protein CASSKGLNEQFF.

The chain employs TRBV7-3 and TRBJ2-1; D is ambiguous. The CDR3 contains 16 residues. Germline CDR1 SGHTA, CDR2 FQGTGA. Trimming took 0 bases from V and 2 from J, leaving 11 bases between them. This chain's CDR3 is CASSLTRRAAYNEQFF. CDR3 DNA sequence: TGTGCCAGCAGCTTAACCCGGCGAGCCGCCTACAATGAGCAGTTCTTC.

J is TRBJ2-1 and V is TRBV14, with 7 bases identical to TRBD1. The ends lost 1 base at V and 6 bases at J; junction bases unmatched: 6. The CDR3 runs 15 residues. CDR1 and CDR2 (germline): SGHDN, FVKESK. This CDR3 is CASSQAGGIVNEQFF. As DNA, the CDR3 is TGTGCCAGCAGCCAAGCAGGGGGTATAGTCAATGAGCAGTTCTTC.

This sequence joins TRBV7-9 and TRBJ2-1; D possibly corresponds to TRBD2 (5 bases). Germline CDR1 and CDR2: SEHNR and FQNEAQ (reference sequence). The CDR3 sequence is 12 residues long. The germline V and J ends were trimmed by 11 bases and 2 bases, with 10 bases remaining between them. The CDR3 sequence is CAGERAYNEQFF. The CDR3 coding sequence is TGTGCCGGGGAGCGCGCCTACAATGAGCAGTTCTTC.

V usage is TRBV9 and J usage is TRBJ2-3; 8 bases align to TRBD2. Germline V gene data show CDR1 as SGDLS and CDR2 as YYNGEE. The CDR3 has 16 amino acids. After removal of 3 bases from V and 6 bases from J, the junction contained 12 bases not matched to a gene. CDR3 region: CASSARLGSGMDTQYF. The CDR3 region has the DNA TGTGCCAGCAGCGCCCGCCTTGGTAGCGGGATGGATACGCAGTATTTT.

This chain uses TRBV29-1 with TRBJ1-4; D gene ambiguous. Germline V gene data show CDR1 as SQVTM and CDR2 as ANQGSEA. The CDR3 runs 13 residues. The V end was cut by 7 bases, the J end by 4 bases, with 13 bases between. The CDR3 loop reads CSGAGGINEKLFF. Written as DNA, the CDR3 is TGCAGCGGTGCGGGAGGAATTAATGAAAAACTGTTTTTT.